Below, 11 T cell receptor beta chains from the same sample are listed, as sequenced in a study of blood T cell repertoires in COVID-19. The table came from immunoSEQ multiplex PCR; TCRdb's copy has only in-frame clones and leaves some out. Of about 69,000 clones listed, approximately 90% are singletons. Sequencing was performed on peripheral blood. Receptors originate from a woman aged 60-75 years with active COVID-19.

The chain joins TRBV19 to TRBJ2-1; weak D call: TRBD1 (7 bases). The CDR3 length is 14 residues. With 6 bases removed from V and 8 bases from J, the gap between germline ends came to 17 bases. Germline V lookup: CDR1 LNHDA, CDR2 SQIVND (reference sequence). CDR3 residues: CASSPGGLLDEQFF. The CDR3, as DNA: TGTGCCAGTAGCCCAGGGGGACTTCTCGATGAGCAGTTCTTC.

This chain links TRBV11-3 with TRBJ2-3; 7 nucleotides align to TRBD2. Germline values: CDR1 SGHNT, CDR2 YENEEA. The CDR3 is made up of 15 amino acids. V dropped 4 bases and J dropped 2; count of bases not matched to a gene: 6. The CDR3 here is CASSWSGASTDTQYF. As DNA, the CDR3 is TGTGCCAGCAGCTGGAGCGGGGCCTCCACAGATACGCAGTATTTT.

DNA for the CDR3: TGTGCCACCAGTGACCCTTGGACAGAGAAGCAGTTCTTC. Its protein is CATSDPWTEKQFF. The chain has TRBV24-1 and TRBJ2-1; weak D call: TRBD1 (6 bases). The V and J ends lost 4 bases and 11 bases respectively, with 14 bases between them. The CDR3 runs 13 residues. CDR1 is KGHDR and CDR2 is SFDVKD in the germline V gene.

V is TRBV4-1 and J is TRBJ1-2, with a tentative D call TRBD1 (6 bases). CDR3 length: 13 amino acids. Germline V gives CDR1 MGHRA, CDR2 YSYEKL. Trimming removed 3 bases at V and 2 bases at J, with 7 bases between. The CDR3 coding sequence is TGCGCCAGCAGCCACGGACAGAACTATGGCTACACCTTC. Protein sequence: CASSHGQNYGYTF.

The chain couples TRBV10-2 to TRBJ2-7; 14 bases fit TRBD2. The CDR3 extends over 14 amino acids. CDR1 WSHSY and CDR2 SAAADI come from the germline V gene. The ends lost 9 bases at V and 7 bases at J; junction bases unmatched: 8. CDR3 sequence (DNA): TGCGCCAGTAGACTAGCGGGAGGGCCGGGGGAGCAGTACTTC. This gives the protein CASRLAGGPGEQYF.

This chain joins TRBV24-1 and TRBJ2-1; 8 bases are shared with TRBD2. This CDR3 spans 15 amino acids. Germline loops: CDR1 KGHDR, CDR2 SFDVKD. Trimming removed 6 bases from V and 12 bases from J; junction bases left unmatched: 15. As DNA, the CDR3 is TGTGCCACCAGTTTCGTGGGCAGAGCGGGAGTAAGGCAGTTCTTC. This codes for CATSFVGRAGVRQFF.

The genes are TRBV5-6 and TRBJ2-7; D possibly corresponds to TRBD1 (5 bases). The CDR3 spans 13 residues. The germline CDR1 and CDR2 sequences are SGHDT and YYEEEE. The V and J ends lost 9 bases and 5 bases respectively, with 18 bases between them. CDR3 loop: CATSVQGYHEQYF. CDR3 bases: TGTGCCACTTCCGTGCAGGGCTACCACGAGCAGTACTTC.

The rearrangement links TRBV7-2 to TRBJ2-5; 12 nucleotides line up with TRBD2. CDR1 SGHTA and CDR2 FQGNSA come from the germline V gene. The CDR3 is 19 residues long. V trimming: 1 base; J trimming: 2 bases; junction bases outside the gene matches: 11. CDR3 in amino acids: CASSLGEVWGLAGQETQYF. In DNA, the CDR3 is TGTGCCAGCAGCTTAGGAGAGGTTTGGGGACTAGCGGGTCAAGAGACCCAGTACTTC.

The chain links TRBV5-1 to TRBJ2-7; perhaps TRBD1 as D (6 bases). This CDR3 is built from 15 residues. Trimming cost V 3 bases and J 0 bases, with 13 bases left between them. Germline V gene sequence: CDR1 SGHRS, CDR2 YFSETQ. CDR3 protein: CASSSGQFSSYEQYF. The CDR3 DNA follows: TGCGCCAGCAGCTCCGGACAGTTTAGCTCCTACGAGCAGTACTTC.

The chain employs TRBV6-5 and TRBJ1-1; the D gene is possibly TRBD1 (5 bases). The CDR3 has 14 residues. Deletions cut 0 bases from V and 4 bases from J, with 9 bases between. Germline V CDR1 and CDR2: MNHEY, SVGAGI. The CDR3 is CASSYSQGSTEAFF. The CDR3, as DNA: TGTGCCAGCAGTTACTCCCAGGGTAGCACTGAAGCTTTCTTT.

This clone has just a few counts. The chain employs TRBV25-1 and TRBJ2-2; 7 bases fit TRBD1. The CDR3 is made up of 14 amino acids. Germline V gene lookup returns CDR1 MGHDK and CDR2 SYGVNS. The V segment lost 8 bases and the J segment 6 bases; nucleotides outside the gene matches: 9. The CDR3 DNA reads as TGTGCCAGCTCTAGGACAGGTGCGGCCGGGGAGCTGTTTTTT. It specifies CASSRTGAAGELFF.